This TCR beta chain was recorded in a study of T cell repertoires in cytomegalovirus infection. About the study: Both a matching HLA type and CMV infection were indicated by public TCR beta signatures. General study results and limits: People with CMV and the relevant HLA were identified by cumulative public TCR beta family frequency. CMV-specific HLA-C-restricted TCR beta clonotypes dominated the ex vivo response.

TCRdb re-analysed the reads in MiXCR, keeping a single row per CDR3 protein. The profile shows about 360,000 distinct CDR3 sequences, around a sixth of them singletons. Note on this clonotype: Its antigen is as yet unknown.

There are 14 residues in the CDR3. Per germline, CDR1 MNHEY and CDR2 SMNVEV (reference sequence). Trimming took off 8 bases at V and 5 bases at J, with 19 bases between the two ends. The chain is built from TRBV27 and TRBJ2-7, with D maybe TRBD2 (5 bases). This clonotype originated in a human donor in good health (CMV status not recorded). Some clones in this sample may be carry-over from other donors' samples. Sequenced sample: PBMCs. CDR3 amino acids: CASGPPTSRDEQYF. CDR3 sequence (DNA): TGTGCCAGCGGCCCCCCTACTAGTCGGGACGAGCAGTACTTC.